The 27 T cell receptor beta chains below all came from one sample that was sequenced in a study of blood T cell repertoires in COVID-19 (dated by TCRdb to about 2020). The library came from the immunoSEQ multiplex PCR assay. Sourced from immuneACCESS, this table was stored by TCRdb with only in-frame sequences that have V and J called. A share of the clones is absent; for the studies checked, an unresolved V gene accounts for under half, and the remainder has no known explanation. Across this sample there are tens of thousands of clones, with 80% to 95% seen only once. Of the sample, around 2.9% is held by the ten largest clones. Sequencing was done on a sample of peripheral blood. These receptors came from a man in his 70s with acute or convalescent COVID-19.

The chain couples TRBV29-1 to TRBJ2-2, with a weak D call TRBD1 (5 bases). V lost 5 bases and J lost 0, with 19 bases in between. This CDR3 has 17 amino acids. Per germline, CDR1 SQVTM and CDR2 ANQGSEA. The DNA for the CDR3 is TGCAGCGTTAGCCCGGCCCACAGGTTCGCGAACACCGGGGAGCTGTTTTTT. Translated: CSVSPAHRFANTGELFF.

This chain uses TRBV10-1 with TRBJ2-2; TRBD2 is a possible D gene (5 bases). Germline V gene data show CDR1 as WNHNN and CDR2 as SYGVQD (reference sequence). Between the trimmed V and J ends, which lost 6 bases and 6 bases, there was a span of 11 bases. CDR3 length: 13 residues. The CDR3 DNA reads TGCGCCAGCAGGCGGACGGGGTCCGGGGAGCTGTTTTTT. It encodes CASRRTGSGELFF.

The CDR3 DNA is TGTGCCAGCAGCTCCCGGACTAGCGGGAGTGCCGGGGAGCTGTTTTTT. Its protein is CASSSRTSGSAGELFF. This chain joins TRBV7-9 and TRBJ2-2, with TRBD2 matching 13 bases. Germline V gene sequence: CDR1 SEHNR, CDR2 FQNEAQ (reference sequence). There are 16 residues in the CDR3. Trimming at V came to 4 bases and at J to 6 bases, leaving 5 bases not matched to a gene.

The genes are TRBV18 and TRBJ2-2, with 8 nucleotides matching TRBD1. Trimming removed 2 bases from V and 1 base from J; junction bases left unmatched: 3. Looked up from germline, CDR1 is KGHSH and CDR2 is LQKENI. The CDR3 runs 16 residues. CDR3 amino acids: CASSPIGTGNTGELFF. Written as DNA, the CDR3 is TGTGCCAGCTCACCAATCGGGACAGGGAACACCGGGGAGCTGTTTTTT.

This clone has a handful of counts. The chain couples TRBV28 to TRBJ1-2; the D gene is possibly TRBD1 (5 bases). Trimming stripped 7 bases from V and 3 bases from J, with 12 bases between. Germline CDR1 MDHEN, CDR2 SYDVKM. The CDR3 spans 13 residues. Here the CDR3 DNA reads TGTGCCAGCACCAGACAGACTGACTATGGCTACACCTTC. It codes for CASTRQTDYGYTF.

This chain joins TRBV5-4 and TRBJ2-7; weak D call: TRBD2 (6 bases). The CDR3 consists of 14 residues. V was trimmed by 0 bases and J by 5 bases, leaving 12 bases between them. Germline CDR1 and CDR2: SGHNT and YYREEE (reference sequence). The CDR3 bases are TGTGCCAGCAGCTTGGAGGAGCTAGCGAACGAGCAGTACTTC. Translating it yields CASSLEELANEQYF.

CDR3 DNA sequence: TGTGCCAGCAGTTTGGGGGGACAGGGCGGCGAGCAGTACTTC. Residues: CASSLGGQGGEQYF. The chain combines TRBV28 with TRBJ2-7, with 9 bases matching TRBD1. The germline V gene has CDR1 MDHEN and CDR2 SYDVKM. Trimming cost V 3 bases and J 6 bases; bases outside gene matches: 6. CDR3 size: 14 residues.

V and J are TRBV7-9 and TRBJ2-7, with TRBD2 identical over 8 bases. V was clipped by 0 bases and J by 6 bases; unmatched bases: 4. The CDR3 has 14 residues. CDR1 is SEHNR, CDR2 FQNEAQ, per germline (reference sequence). This CDR3 reads CASSLAGLVSEQYF. CDR3 sequence (DNA): TGTGCCAGCAGCTTAGCGGGACTAGTGAGCGAGCAGTACTTC.

This clone was counted only a few times. The genes are TRBV10-2 and TRBJ1-2, with D possibly TRBD1 on 5 matching bases. Trimming shortened V by 6 bases and J by 6 bases, and 20 bases separated the two germline ends. This CDR3 has 15 amino acids. CDR1 WSHSY and CDR2 SAAADI come from the germline V gene. For the CDR3, the DNA is TGCGCCAGCAGAGAGGGGCCCGGGGAAGTGGATGGCTACACCTTC. Translated: CASREGPGEVDGYTF.

This rearrangement joins TRBV19 to TRBJ1-5, with D possibly being TRBD1 (5 bases). The germline V gene has CDR1 LNHDA and CDR2 SQIVND (reference sequence). V lost 7 bases and J 0 bases, leaving 13 bases between the germline ends. This CDR3 spans 15 amino acids. CDR3 nucleotides: TGTGCCAGTAAGATGACAGCTACTAGCAATCAGCCCCAGCATTTT. It codes for CASKMTATSNQPQHF.

V is TRBV7-9 and J is TRBJ2-6; D may be TRBD1 (5 bases). Germline V gene data show CDR1 as SEHNR and CDR2 as FQNEAQ (reference sequence). CDR3 length: 16 amino acids. With 1 base removed from V and 1 base from J, the gap between germline ends came to 8 bases. This CDR3 is CASSLGAGSGANVLTF. CDR3 bases: TGTGCCAGCAGCTTAGGGGCAGGGTCTGGGGCCAACGTCCTGACTTTC. The entire variable domain, with the rest obtained from reference TRBV7-9 and TRBJ2-6, is as follows: DTGVSQNPRHKITKRGQNVTFRCDPISEHNRLYWYRQTLGQGPEFLTYFQNEAQLEKSRLLSDRFSAERPKGSFSTLEIQRTEQGDSAMYLCASSLGAGSGANVLTFGAGSRLTVL.

The chain is built from TRBV28 and TRBJ1-1; 11 bases are shared with TRBD1. The trim removed 5 bases at V and 5 bases at J, leaving 7 bases unmatched. Germline assignment: CDR1 MDHEN and CDR2 SYDVKM. The CDR3 has 15 residues. DNA of the CDR3: TGTGCCAGCAGTCCACCGGACAGGGGGCTGACTGAAGCTTTCTTT. It specifies CASSPPDRGLTEAFF. The full variable domain, in which reference TRBV28 and TRBJ1-1 provide the parts outside the CDR3, is DVKVTQSSRYLVKRTGEKVFLECVQDMDHENMFWYRQDPGLGLRLIYFSYDVKMKEKGDIPEGYSVSREKKERFSLILESASTNQTSMYLCASSPPDRGLTEAFFGQGTRLTVV.

The chain couples TRBV30 to TRBJ1-5; the D gene is possibly TRBD1 (6 bases). The CDR3 is made up of 12 amino acids. Trimming removed 5 bases from V and 5 bases from J, with 10 bases in between. The germline V gene encodes CDR1 GTSNPN and CDR2 SVGIG (reference sequence). Written as DNA, the CDR3 is TGTGCCTGGGGGGGCAAGCATCAGCCCCAGCATTTT. Residues: CAWGGKHQPQHF. The full variable domain, in which reference TRBV30 and TRBJ1-5 provide the parts outside the CDR3, is SQTIHQWPATLVQPVGSPLSLECTVEGTSNPNLYWYRQAAGRGLQLLFYSVGIGQISSEVPQNLSASRPQDRQFILSSKKLLLSDSGFYLCAWGGKHQPQHFGDGTRLSIL.

The chain joins TRBV7-9 to TRBJ2-4; 9 bases line up with TRBD1. The CDR3 sequence is 14 residues long. From germline, CDR1 is SEHNR and CDR2 FQNEAQ (reference sequence). Unmatched junction bases numbered 5, after V lost 5 bases and J lost 6 bases. Here the CDR3 reads CASSPQGQGNIQYF. In DNA form, the CDR3 reads TGTGCCAGCAGCCCTCAGGGACAGGGAAACATTCAGTACTTC.

This clone was detected only once. V gene TRBV20-1 combines with J gene TRBJ2-7; D gene unclear. In germline, CDR1 is DFQATT, CDR2 SNEGSKA (reference sequence). V gave up 0 bases and J gave up 3 bases, with 3 bases separating them. This CDR3 contains 11 residues. Here the CDR3 DNA reads TGCAGTGCTAGAGATCTCTACGAGCAGTACTTC. Translation gives CSARDLYEQYF.

The J gene is TRBJ1-2, the V gene TRBV12-3 or TRBV12-4, with 9 bases matching TRBD1. V dropped 5 bases and J dropped 7; count of bases not matched to a gene: 5. This CDR3 comprises 13 residues. The CDR3 DNA follows: TGTGCCAGCAGTCGGCGGACAGGGGCTGGCTACACCTTC. Its translation: CASSRRTGAGYTF.

This clone has a single count. J is TRBJ2-1 and V is TRBV28; 9 bases align to TRBD2. Germline V lookup: CDR1 MDHEN, CDR2 SYDVKM. The V segment lost 2 bases and the J segment 4 bases; nucleotides outside the gene matches: 3. This CDR3 has 15 residues. CDR3 nucleotide sequence: TGTGCCAGCAGTTTACTAGCGGGGATATACAATGAGCAGTTCTTC. Translated, it gives CASSLLAGIYNEQFF.

The V call is TRBV5-1, the J call TRBJ2-6; weak D call: TRBD1 (6 bases). The germline V and J ends were trimmed by 5 bases and 2 bases, with 17 bases remaining between them. Germline loops: CDR1 SGHRS, CDR2 YFSETQ. The CDR3 is made up of 17 amino acids. The CDR3 DNA reads TGCGCCAGCAGGGCACTCCAGGGGACGCCTGGGGCCAACGTCCTGACTTTC. Translation: CASRALQGTPGANVLTF.

The chain couples TRBV18 to TRBJ2-7, with D maybe TRBD2 (5 bases). The CDR3 runs 15 residues. In germline, CDR1 is KGHSH, CDR2 LQKENI. Trimming removed 2 bases from V and 2 bases from J, with 13 bases in between. CDR3 DNA sequence: TGTGCCAGCTCACCATCAAGCGGAGGAACCTACGAGCAGTACTTC. As protein: CASSPSSGGTYEQYF.

V usage is TRBV6-2 or TRBV6-3 and J usage is TRBJ1-3; D is uncertain. From germline, CDR1 is MNHEY and CDR2 SVGEGT. The CDR3 spans 15 residues. V was clipped by 2 bases and J by 4 bases, with 12 bases between them. The CDR3 here is CASSYGRAFGNTIYF. The CDR3 DNA reads TGTGCCAGCAGTTACGGCAGAGCGTTCGGAAACACCATATATTTT.

The V and J genes are TRBV6-6 and TRBJ1-2, with D perhaps matching TRBD1 (6 bases). Germline CDR1 MNHNY, CDR2 SVGAGI (reference sequence). The CDR3 is 12 amino acids. Trimming took 7 bases from V and 2 from J, leaving 8 bases between them. The CDR3: CASTGQNYGYTF. CDR3 nucleotides: TGTGCCAGCACCGGACAGAACTATGGCTACACCTTC.

The chain combines TRBV6-2 or TRBV6-3 with TRBJ2-1, with 14 bases identical to TRBD2. The length of the CDR3 is 15 residues. Per the germline V gene, CDR1 is MNHEY and CDR2 is SVGEGT. Trimming took 6 bases from V and 9 from J; bases not matched to a gene: 7. CDR3 coding DNA: TGTGCCAGCAGCCCGGGACTAGCGGGAGTCGTTGAGCAGTTCTTC. Translating gives CASSPGLAGVVEQFF.

This sequence joins TRBV7-9 and TRBJ2-1; perhaps TRBD2 as D (6 bases). Germline CDR1 SEHNR, CDR2 FQNEAQ (reference sequence). The V end lost 5 bases, the J end lost 7 bases, and 12 bases lay between the germline ends. The CDR3 has 13 amino acids. This CDR3 reads CASSPRGGNEQFF. CDR3 sequence (DNA): TGTGCCAGCAGCCCCCGAGGAGGGAATGAGCAGTTCTTC. The full variable domain, its missing parts supplied by reference TRBV7-9 and TRBJ2-1, is DTGVSQNPRHKITKRGQNVTFRCDPISEHNRLYWYRQTLGQGPEFLTYFQNEAQLEKSRLLSDRFSAERPKGSFSTLEIQRTEQGDSAMYLCASSPRGGNEQFFGPGTRLTVL.

For this clone: One end of the junction does not line up with germline, which may come from a read error. This rearrangement joins TRBV27 to TRBJ2-1, with 10 positions matching TRBD2. CDR3 size: 16 residues. CDR1 MNHEY and CDR2 SMNVEV come from the germline V gene (reference sequence). This chain's CDR3 is CASVPTSMGASGSMVF. DNA for the CDR3: TGTGCCAGCGTCCCAACTTCCATGGGGGCTAGCGGGAGTATGGTCTTC.

Note on this clone: Additional DNA sequences in this sample encode the identical CDR3. V is TRBV30 and J is TRBJ1-5, with D perhaps matching TRBD1 (5 bases). Trimming took 2 bases from V and 5 from J, leaving 13 bases between them. There are 14 residues in the CDR3. CDR1 is GTSNPN, CDR2 SVGIG, per germline (reference sequence). This chain's CDR3 is CAWSSGSLDQPQHF. CDR3 bases: TGTGCCTGGAGTTCAGGGTCCTTAGATCAGCCCCAGCATTTT.

The J gene is TRBJ1-6, the V gene TRBV15; D is unclear. This CDR3 contains 17 residues. V dropped 0 bases and J dropped 6 bases, with 15 bases sitting between them. Germline V gives CDR1 LNHNV, CDR2 YYDKDF (reference sequence). In nucleotides, the CDR3 is TGTGCCACCAGCAGAGATTGGGTCTCGGCGGGTAATTCACCCCTCCACTTT. Its translation: CATSRDWVSAGNSPLHF.

This clone was recorded a few times. This chain uses TRBV7-9 with TRBJ2-3, with 13 bases fitting TRBD2. Germline assignment: CDR1 SEHNR and CDR2 FQNEAQ (reference sequence). V gave up 5 bases and J gave up 6 bases; unmatched junction bases: 11. This CDR3 is built from 17 residues. The CDR3 here is CASSAIPTSGGRDTQYF. The CDR3 DNA reads as TGTGCCAGCAGCGCGATACCGACTAGCGGGGGGAGGGATACGCAGTATTTT.